Shown below are 16 T cell receptor beta chains from a single sample sequenced in a study of Ad26.COV2.S vaccination and SARS-CoV-2 variants. This table comes from immunoSEQ multiplex PCR, and its TCRdb copy is limited to in-frame clones, with some not included. Of hundreds of thousands of clones detected, 70% to 90% appear once; the ten largest clones hold around 1.4%. Treatment in this sample: 15 to 20 received Ad26.COV2.S at low or high dose, single or two shots; about 5 received placebo; per-sample allocation not given. Following the first vaccine or placebo injection, samples were taken on day 63. The specimen was peripheral blood, collected in a trial of Ad26.COV2.S vaccine versus placebo. These TCRs come from a person aged 18-65 years who received the Ad26.COV2.S COVID-19 vaccine or a placebo.

The chain carries TRBV5-6 and TRBJ1-4, with a weak D call TRBD1 (5 bases). The V end was cut by 2 bases, the J end by 8 bases, with 16 bases between. The CDR3 has 15 residues. The germline CDR1 and CDR2 sequences are SGHDT and YYEEEE. This chain's CDR3 is CASSFEGRGAEKLFF. CDR3 bases: TGTGCCAGCAGCTTCGAGGGGAGGGGAGCGGAAAAACTGTTTTTT.

V and J are TRBV6-6 and TRBJ1-4, with D hard to call. The CDR3 has 12 amino acids. Trimming removed 5 bases at V and 8 bases at J, with 9 bases between. Germline V gene data show CDR1 as MNHNY and CDR2 as SVGAGI (reference sequence). In DNA form, the CDR3 reads TGTGCCAGCAGTCGGGGAAGCGAAAAACTGTTTTTT. This codes for CASSRGSEKLFF.

This clone has just one count. V is TRBV30 and J is TRBJ1-5, with no clear D. V lost 3 bases, J lost 0 bases, and 9 bases lay in between. Germline loops: CDR1 GTSNPN, CDR2 SVGIG (reference sequence). CDR3 length: 14 amino acids. CDR3 protein: CAWSALDSNQPQHF. DNA for the CDR3: TGTGCCTGGAGCGCCCTGGATAGCAATCAGCCCCAGCATTTT.

The chain is built from TRBV6-5 and TRBJ1-3; TRBD1 aligns across 7 bases. There are 14 residues in the CDR3. Germline CDR1 and CDR2: MNHEY and SVGAGI. J gave up 3 bases and V 10 bases, and 9 bases lay outside the gene matches. CDR3 nucleotide sequence: TGTGCCACCGGAACAGGGGTTGTTGGAAACACCATATATTTT. This translates into CATGTGVVGNTIYF.

V usage is TRBV7-9 and J usage is TRBJ2-7, with 8 bases lining up with TRBD1. V shed 3 bases and J 5 bases; nucleotides not matched to a gene: 6. CDR1 is SEHNR, CDR2 FQNEAQ, per germline (reference sequence). CDR3 size: 14 residues. In DNA form, the CDR3 reads TGTGCCAGCAGCTTGTGGACAGGGTCAGACGAGCAGTACTTC. Encoded protein: CASSLWTGSDEQYF.

The chain combines TRBV2 with TRBJ1-1, with unresolved D. CDR3 length equals 18 residues. V was pared by 4 bases and J by 0 bases, with 21 bases between. The germline V gene encodes CDR1 SNHLY and CDR2 FYNNEI. CDR3: CASSGSPQRSPMNTEAFF. The DNA of the CDR3 is TGTGCCAGCAGTGGGTCCCCCCAGCGATCCCCTATGAACACTGAAGCTTTCTTT.

This clone was seen a few times. The sample holds other DNA sequences that translate to the same CDR3. The rearrangement joins TRBV30 to TRBJ2-7; D is unclear. V was pared by 0 bases and J by 4 bases, with 7 bases between. CDR1 is GTSNPN and CDR2 is SVGIG in the germline V gene (reference sequence). The CDR3 length is 12 residues. The CDR3 DNA follows: TGTGCCTGGAGTGTACGAGGTTACGAGCAGTACTTC. Translation: CAWSVRGYEQYF.

J is TRBJ2-3 and V is TRBV18; a weak D match, TRBD1 (6 bases). The germline V gene has CDR1 KGHSH and CDR2 LQKENI. CDR3 length: 14 residues. V gave up 6 bases and J gave up 4 bases, with 14 bases separating them. The CDR3 loop reads CASSLGTPPDTQYF. The CDR3 region has the DNA TGTGCCAGCTCCCTAGGGACACCCCCAGATACGCAGTATTTT.

This sequence joins TRBV19 and TRBJ1-5; possibly TRBD1 for D (5 bases). CDR1 and CDR2 from the germline V gene are LNHDA and SQIVND (reference sequence). The CDR3 sequence is 16 residues long. Trimming removed 10 bases at V and 3 bases at J, with 22 bases between. The CDR3 region is CATLLAAGGNNQPQHF. CDR3 DNA: TGTGCCACCCTGCTAGCCGCGGGGGGGAACAATCAGCCCCAGCATTTT.

A word on this clone: Distinct nucleotide sequences in the sample also encode this CDR3. The chain couples TRBV6-5 to TRBJ1-5; 9 bases fit TRBD1. The germline V gene has CDR1 MNHEY and CDR2 SVGAGI. V trimming: 0 bases; J trimming: 4 bases; junction bases outside the gene matches: 1. This CDR3 has 15 residues. DNA for the CDR3: TGTGCCAGCAGTTACTCGGGACAGGGAAATCAGCCCCAGCATTTT. Its protein is CASSYSGQGNQPQHF.

The gene calls are TRBV5-1 and TRBJ1-2, with TRBD1 as a possible D gene (5 bases). This CDR3 has 14 residues. The V gene's germline CDR1 is SGHRS and CDR2 YFSETQ. Trimming took off 0 bases at V and 7 bases at J, with 13 bases between the two ends. The CDR3 DNA is TGCGCCAGCAGCTTGGTGGAGGGGAGCTTTGGCTACACCTTC. This codes for CASSLVEGSFGYTF.

The chain recombines TRBV5-1 with TRBJ2-2; 11 bases line up with TRBD2. The CDR3 loop spans 17 amino acids. V was pared by 2 bases and J by 1 base, with 4 bases of the junction left unmatched. Germline V lookup: CDR1 SGHRS, CDR2 YFSETQ. This chain's CDR3 is CASSFASGGRNTGELFF. The CDR3, as DNA: TGCGCCAGCAGCTTCGCTAGCGGGGGGAGGAACACCGGGGAGCTGTTTTTT.

The sample holds one count of this clone. The chain is built from TRBV24-1 and TRBJ2-7; TRBD1 matches 7 bases. V was pared by 2 bases and J by 3 bases, with 9 bases of the junction left unmatched. The CDR3 contains 16 residues. CDR1 and CDR2 from the germline V gene are KGHDR and SFDVKD. The CDR3 nucleotides are TGTGCCACCAGTGATTGGGGGACAGCTAACGTCTACGAGCAGTACTTC. Its translation: CATSDWGTANVYEQYF.

This chain links TRBV19 with TRBJ1-5, with a tentative D call TRBD1 (5 bases). The CDR3 totals 16 residues. Germline CDR1 LNHDA, CDR2 SQIVND (reference sequence). V lost 7 bases and J 0 bases, leaving 16 bases between the germline ends. This chain's CDR3 is CASTVQRRGSNQPQHF. The CDR3 DNA reads TGTGCCAGTACGGTACAGCGGAGGGGTAGCAATCAGCCCCAGCATTTT. Full variable domain (rest looked up from reference TRBV19 and TRBJ1-5): DGGITQSPKYLFRKEGQNVTLSCEQNLNHDAMYWYRQDPGQGLRLIYYSQIVNDFQKGDIAEGYSVSREKKESFPLTVTSAQKNPTAFYLCASTVQRRGSNQPQHFGDGTRLSIL.

V usage is TRBV7-8 and J usage is TRBJ2-1, with D possibly being TRBD2 (5 bases). CDR1 is SGHVS and CDR2 is FQNEAQ in the germline V gene. The CDR3 has 14 residues. The ends were cut back, 10 bases at V and 2 bases at J, with 15 bases in the middle. The CDR3 DNA is TGTGCCACCTCCGGGGTGTCCCCCTACAATGAGCAGTTCTTC. This gives the protein CATSGVSPYNEQFF.

This chain connects TRBV4-3 to TRBJ2-7; 8 bases are shared with TRBD1. Germline CDR1 LGHNA, CDR2 YSLEER. The CDR3 consists of 15 residues. J was trimmed by 9 bases and V by 1 base; bases with no gene match: 11. The CDR3 DNA follows: TGCGCCAGCAGCCAAGGCGGGACAGGTCGGGACCGGCAGTACTTC. As protein: CASSQGGTGRDRQYF.